The clone carrying this T cell receptor (beta chain) was detected a few times. The antigen remains unidentified. The data derive from a study of Tregs in tolerant kidney transplant recipients. Regarding the study as a whole: In tolerant patients, donor-specific Tregs outgrew total Tregs, suggesting antigen-driven expansion. Tregs expanded with activated donor B cells seemed most donor-specific. For some patients, primers changed over time, blocking nucleotide-level comparison. No direct test of biological reproducibility was done here.

CFSE-labeled recipient PBMCs were cultured approximately 6 days with irradiated graft donor PBMCs, then FACS-sorted. Germline V lookup: CDR1 SGHVS, CDR2 FQNEAQ. The CDR3 is 15 residues long. Trimming took 5 bases from V and 4 from J; bases not matched to a gene: 3. Generated by immunoSEQ multiplex PCR, the TCRdb table keeps only in-frame clones and is missing some. The table has roughly 14,000 clones, 53% seen once. The chain carries TRBV7-8 and TRBJ2-5; 14 positions match TRBD2. The starting material was CD4+ T cells from blood cultured with allogeneic cells, obtained before the transplant. The receptor's source is a human patient who received a combined kidney and bone marrow transplant. The CDR3 spells CASSPGTSGGETQYF. The CDR3 DNA follows: TGTGCCAGCAGCCCCGGGACTAGCGGGGGAGAGACCCAGTACTTC.